This T cell receptor beta chain emerged from a study of blood T cell repertoires in COVID-19. In the study overall: Acute and convalescent COVID-19 specimens originated in the United States, Italy and Spain. From T cells, B-cell-depleted T cells, or PBMCs came the material, which was cDNA or gDNA.

The authors' processing: Estimated nucleated cell counts came from reference gene primer amplification. Data came from immunoSEQ multiplex PCR; TCRdb stores just in-frame clones and leaves some out. Clone size and the V and J calls come from that table; the DNA yielded D and trimming. The sample has roughly 250,000 clones; more than 70% are singletons. Trimming took off 2 bases at V and 4 bases at J, with 9 bases between the two ends. Germline CDR1 MDHEN, CDR2 SYDVKM. CDR3 length: 14 amino acids. J is TRBJ2-4 and V is TRBV28, with D tentatively TRBD1 (6 bases). Specimen: peripheral blood. The clonotype originates from a woman aged 40 to 50 who had recovered from COVID-19. This CDR3 is CASSLPGVKNIQYF. CDR3 nucleotide sequence: TGTGCCAGCAGTTTACCAGGGGTAAAAAACATTCAGTACTTC. The full variable domain, completed using reference TRBV28 and TRBJ2-4, is DVKVTQSSRYLVKRTGEKVFLECVQDMDHENMFWYRQDPGLGLRLIYFSYDVKMKEKGDIPEGYSVSREKKERFSLILESASTNQTSMYLCASSLPGVKNIQYFGAGTRLSVL.